Sequencing of this T cell receptor beta chain was carried out in a study of T-cell memory formation after mild COVID-19. Study context: Among the donors, TCR clusters were largely specific to each donor. Notes on the study in general: CM and EM subsets held most contracting CD4+ clones; EMRA held CD8+ ones.

This clonotype occurred a few times. What it binds is unknown. Amplification by 5'RACE using constant-segment primers produced TCR alpha and TCR beta cDNA libraries that carried sample barcodes and UMIs. Each CDR3 protein gets one entry after TCRdb re-called the 5' RACE reads with MiXCR. The sample carries 180,000 or so distinct CDR3 sequences, roughly 11% recorded once. V shed 1 base and J shed 9 bases, with 16 bases lying between them. Germline V gives CDR1 SGHTA, CDR2 FQGTGA. The CDR3 extends over 16 amino acids. The chain combines TRBV7-3 with TRBJ1-6; D call uncertain. This sequence originates from a man between 18 and 29 years old who had mild COVID-19 (a few samples of this study predate the infection). Cell type and time point are not known. Material for sequencing was PBMCs or a T cell subset sorted from them (not recorded which). The CDR3: CASSLKAPPDGSPLHF. In DNA form, the CDR3 reads TGTGCCAGCAGCTTAAAGGCACCGCCGGACGGTTCACCCCTCCACTTT.